Included here is one T cell receptor (beta chain) sequence, with context. What it recognizes is unknown. Germline V gene sequence: CDR1 MDHEN, CDR2 SYDVKM. This CDR3 has 15 amino acids. V was trimmed by 4 bases and J by 0 bases, leaving 11 bases between them. The data stem from a study of OX40 agonist ivuxolimab in advanced cancers. Study-level information: Cohort: 80% to 85% men, mean age around 60, aged roughly 23 to 90. Whole-study findings and limits: At doses 0.1 to 3.0 mg/kg, CD4+ and CD8+ clones expanded.

Patients with a history of autoimmune disease or on systemic immunosuppression were excluded. Samples were taken at baseline and on day 1 of cycles 4 and 7. Repertoires were generated with immunoSEQ multiplex PCR, while TCRdb's copy carries only in-frame clones and drops some. This sample has 35,000 to 45,000 clones; about 91% occur once, and the top ten carry around 29%. Sequencing was performed on CD4+ or CD8+ T cells sorted from blood, taken in a trial of the OX40 agonist ivuxolimab. The clonotype was recovered from an adult with an advanced solid tumor such as melanoma, head and neck, liver or kidney cancer. This sequence joins TRBV28 and TRBJ2-3; perhaps TRBD1 as D (6 bases). The CDR3 is CASSSVGGSTDTQYF. In nucleotides, the CDR3 is TGTGCCAGCAGTTCCGTAGGGGGAAGCACAGATACGCAGTATTTT.